This T cell receptor beta chain was recorded in a study of T cell responses to AZD1222 COVID-19 vaccine. Method: immunoSEQ multiplex PCR; TCRdb's copy keeps in-frame clones and lacks some. Here the sample spans about 120,000 clones, roughly 90% being singletons. CDR3 length: 16 amino acids. CDR1 and CDR2 from the germline V gene are SGHVS and FQNEAQ. V lost 1 base and J lost 10, with 17 bases in between. This sequence originates from an adult who received the MenACWY meningococcal vaccine as a control. This chain connects TRBV7-8 to TRBJ1-6, with D maybe TRBD1 (6 bases). Sample: peripheral blood, taken 28 days after the second dose of the MenACWY control vaccine. The CDR3 is CASSLVPPGVGSPLHF. CDR3 coding DNA: TGTGCCAGCAGCTTAGTTCCCCCAGGGGTAGGATCACCCCTCCACTTT.